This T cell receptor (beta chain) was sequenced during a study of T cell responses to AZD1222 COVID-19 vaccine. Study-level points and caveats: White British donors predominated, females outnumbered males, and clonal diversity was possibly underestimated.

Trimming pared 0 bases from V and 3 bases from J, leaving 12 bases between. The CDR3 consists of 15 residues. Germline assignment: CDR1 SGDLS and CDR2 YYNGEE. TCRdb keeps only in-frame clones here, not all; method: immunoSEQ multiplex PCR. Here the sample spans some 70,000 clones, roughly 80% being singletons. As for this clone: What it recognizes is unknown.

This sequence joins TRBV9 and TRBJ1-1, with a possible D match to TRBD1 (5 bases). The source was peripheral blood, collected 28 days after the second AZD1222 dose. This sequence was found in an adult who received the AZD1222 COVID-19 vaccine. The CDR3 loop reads CASSVEPGPDTEAFF. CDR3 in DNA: TGTGCCAGCAGCGTAGAACCAGGGCCGGACACTGAAGCTTTCTTT.